This TCR beta chain was profiled in a study of OX40 agonist ivuxolimab in advanced cancers. Of note for this clone: Antigen: not known.

The V and J ends lost 4 bases and 1 base respectively, with 12 bases between them. This CDR3 is built from 15 residues. The germline CDR1 and CDR2 sequences are SGHAT and FQNNGV. Study-wide results and limits: Dose levels from 0.1 to 3.0 mg/kg saw CD4+ and CD8+ blood T cells expand clonally by week 6.

Data came from immunoSEQ multiplex PCR; TCRdb stores just in-frame clones and leaves some out. The data contain roughly 75,000 clones, about 94% of them seen just once; the ten biggest clones take up roughly 6.5%. The chain recombines TRBV11-2 with TRBJ2-3; D tentatively reads TRBD1 or TRBD2 (5 bases each). Material: CD4+ or CD8+ T cells sorted from blood, obtained in a trial of the OX40 agonist ivuxolimab. This TCR was sampled from an adult with an advanced solid tumor such as melanoma, head and neck, liver or kidney cancer. This CDR3 reads CASSYWDEGTDTQYF. CDR3 nucleotides: TGTGCCAGCAGCTATTGGGACGAGGGCACAGATACGCAGTATTTT.